What follows are 13 T cell receptor beta chains derived from one specimen sequenced in a study of shared clonotypes between healthy human individuals. The protocol was immunoSEQ multiplex PCR, while the TCRdb copy is restricted to in-frame clones and leaves out a portion. The table lists roughly 760,000 clones, approximately 79% of them singletons, with 1.5% to 2% in the top ten. The sample was memory CD4+ T cells sorted from blood. As for subset: CD45RA-negative fraction. The receptors were gathered from a woman aged 30 to 39 in good health.

This chain joins TRBV29-1 and TRBJ2-5; D may be TRBD1 (6 bases). The CDR3 runs 13 residues. Trimming took off 2 bases at V and 4 bases at J, with 11 bases between the two ends. CDR1 and CDR2 (germline): SQVTM, ANQGSEA. The CDR3 spells CSVEMAGVETQYF. The DNA of the CDR3 is TGCAGCGTTGAAATGGCAGGGGTAGAGACCCAGTACTTC.

The V gene is TRBV28, the J gene TRBJ1-5, with TRBD1 identical over 10 bases. V trimming: 6 bases; J trimming: 9 bases; junction bases outside the gene matches: 8. The CDR3 runs to 14 residues. CDR1 and CDR2 from the germline V gene are MDHEN and SYDVKM. The CDR3 DNA reads as TGTGCCAGCAGAAGACAGGGGGCGTTGGGGCCCCAGCATTTT. Protein sequence: CASRRQGALGPQHF.

The chain joins TRBV11-2 to TRBJ1-1, with D uncertain. The germline gives CDR1 SGHAT, CDR2 FQNNGV. The CDR3 has 14 amino acids. V lost 3 bases, J lost 4 bases, and 12 bases lay in between. Here the CDR3 reads CASSFTFPSTEAFF. The DNA of the CDR3 is TGTGCCAGCAGCTTTACGTTCCCGAGCACTGAAGCTTTCTTT.

The chain uses TRBV10-3 and TRBJ2-7; 13 bases align to TRBD2. V was clipped by 3 bases and J by 4 bases; unmatched bases: 6. The CDR3 runs to 16 residues. Germline V CDR1 and CDR2: ENHRY, SYGVKD. DNA of the CDR3: TGTGCCATCAGTGATCCGGGACTAGCGGGAAAGTACGAGCAGTACTTC. Residues: CAISDPGLAGKYEQYF.

The chain carries TRBV7-2 and TRBJ2-2; 7 bases line up with TRBD1. The CDR3 length is 14 residues. V shed 0 bases, J shed 5 bases, and the junction held 0 bases outside the gene matches. Germline lookup yields CDR1 SGHTA and CDR2 FQGNSA. In DNA, the CDR3 is TGTGCCAGCAGCTTAGCCAGGGGGACCGGGGAGCTGTTTTTT. It translates to CASSLARGTGELFF.

The CDR3 here is CASSQNRVLGGYTF. The DNA for the CDR3 is TGTGCCAGCAGCCAAAACAGGGTTTTAGGCGGCTACACCTTC. This chain links TRBV5-4 with TRBJ1-2; TRBD1 is a possible D gene (6 bases). CDR1 and CDR2 from the germline V gene are SGHNT and YYREEE (reference sequence). This CDR3 is built from 14 residues. V gave up 4 bases and J gave up 8 bases, with 18 bases separating them.

The chain has TRBV6-1 and TRBJ2-1; D may be TRBD1 or TRBD2 (5 bases each). The CDR3 is 17 residues long. CDR1 MNHNS and CDR2 SASEGT come from the germline V gene. V lost 3 bases and J 7 bases, leaving 22 bases between the germline ends. The CDR3 coding sequence is TGTGCCAGCAGTGAGCTTGGGGGTCGGTTAAACTGGAATGAGCAGTTCTTC. Amino acid sequence: CASSELGGRLNWNEQFF.

The chain recombines TRBV6-5 with TRBJ2-1, with D possibly being TRBD1 or TRBD2 (6 bases each). CDR3 length: 14 residues. Germline V CDR1 and CDR2: MNHEY, SVGAGI. The V end lost 6 bases, the J end lost 7 bases, and 16 bases lay between the germline ends. For the CDR3, the DNA is TGTGCCAGCAGGATCAGTAGAGGGGGGAATGAGCAGTTCTTC. Its translation: CASRISRGGNEQFF.

The V and J genes are TRBV6-1 and TRBJ2-2, with 8 bases lining up with TRBD2. CDR1 MNHNS and CDR2 SASEGT come from the germline V gene. V shed 6 bases and J 3 bases; nucleotides not matched to a gene: 3. The CDR3 runs to 14 residues. This chain's CDR3 is CASSAGGDTGELFF. The CDR3 DNA reads as TGTGCCAGCAGCGCGGGGGGAGACACCGGGGAGCTGTTTTTT.

The chain has TRBV5-6 and TRBJ1-4, with 8 bases identical to TRBD1. V dropped 4 bases and J dropped 8; count of bases not matched to a gene: 7. Germline assignment: CDR1 SGHDT and CDR2 YYEEEE. This CDR3 is 14 amino acids long. As DNA, the CDR3 is TGTGCCAGCAGCAAACAGGGGGTCAGGGAAAAACTGTTTTTT. The encoded protein is CASSKQGVREKLFF.

The V gene is TRBV2, the J gene TRBJ2-1, with 8 positions matching TRBD2. Per germline, CDR1 SNHLY and CDR2 FYNNEI. J gave up 9 bases and V 5 bases, and 6 bases lay outside the gene matches. The CDR3 is 13 amino acids. The CDR3 DNA follows: TGTGCCAGCAGTTTACGGGAGGGTAGTGAGCAGTTCTTC. Translated, it gives CASSLREGSEQFF.

The chain carries TRBV5-1 and TRBJ2-3; 7 bases agree with TRBD2. Losses at the gene ends were 5 bases for V and 0 bases for J; bases not matched to a gene: 6. The CDR3 loop spans 15 amino acids. CDR1 and CDR2 from the germline V gene are SGHRS and YFSETQ. CDR3 nucleotide sequence: TGCGCCAGCAGGGATCTAGCGGACAGCACAGATACGCAGTATTTT. Protein: CASRDLADSTDTQYF.

This chain joins TRBV5-1 and TRBJ1-1; D remains ambiguous. Germline loops: CDR1 SGHRS, CDR2 YFSETQ. The ends were cut back, 5 bases at V and 1 base at J, with 12 bases in the middle. The CDR3 is made up of 14 amino acids. The CDR3 loop reads CASRPPLSNTEAFF. The DNA for the CDR3 is TGCGCCAGCAGGCCACCCCTATCGAACACTGAAGCTTTCTTT.